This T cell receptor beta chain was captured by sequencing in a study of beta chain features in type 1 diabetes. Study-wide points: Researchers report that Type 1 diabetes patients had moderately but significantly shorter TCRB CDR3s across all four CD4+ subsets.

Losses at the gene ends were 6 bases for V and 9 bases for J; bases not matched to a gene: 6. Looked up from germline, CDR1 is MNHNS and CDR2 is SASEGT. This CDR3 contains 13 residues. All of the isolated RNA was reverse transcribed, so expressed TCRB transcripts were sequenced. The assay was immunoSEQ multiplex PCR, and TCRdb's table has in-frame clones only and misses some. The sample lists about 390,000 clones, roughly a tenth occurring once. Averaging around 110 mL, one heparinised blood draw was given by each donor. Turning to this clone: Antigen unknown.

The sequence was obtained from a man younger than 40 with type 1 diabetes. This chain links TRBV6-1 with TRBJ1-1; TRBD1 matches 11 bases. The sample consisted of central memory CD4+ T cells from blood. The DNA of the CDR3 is TGTGCCAGCAGCCCAGGGACAGGGGGGCAAGCTTTCTTT. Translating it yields CASSPGTGGQAFF.